This TCR beta chain was recorded in a study of identical twins. General study findings and limits: Sharing of beta out-of-frame sequences by twins showed a weaker excess. Among monozygotic twins, out-of-frame TCR alpha sharing exceeded what models predicted. There were fewer insertions in abundant cord blood beta clonotypes, but memory repertoires showed no such pattern.

With template switching, a universal primer site was added, and the cDNA carried unique molecular identifiers. TCRdb itself ran the 5' RACE reads through MiXCR, one entry per CDR3 protein. This table holds 300,000 to 400,000 distinct CDR3 sequences, 10% to 15% found once. With respect to this clonotype: As yet, its antigen is unknown.

From germline, CDR1 is SGHVS and CDR2 FNYEAQ. The CDR3 contains 16 residues. J lost 0 bases, V lost 5 bases, and 6 bases had no gene match. A further study also used this sample, focusing on yellow fever vaccine responses in identical twins.

The receptor's source is a woman under 30 in good health. The chain links TRBV7-6 to TRBJ2-1, with 8 nucleotides matching TRBD2. The specimen sequenced was CD8+ T cells sorted from blood. As DNA, the CDR3 is TGTGCCAGCAGCACGTTAGCGGGAAGCTCCTACAATGAGCAGTTCTTC. Protein: CASSTLAGSSYNEQFF.